This TCR beta chain appears in the sequencing data of a study of a mutant IDH1 vaccine in newly diagnosed glioma. Background on the study: Commencement of vaccination occurred 4-6 weeks following radiotherapy alone, or concurrently with temozolomide cycles.

As concerns this clone: Antigen unknown.

Clones were read by immunoSEQ multiplex PCR, and TCRdb kept only the in-frame ones, dropping some. The sample comprises roughly 50,000 clones, more than 60% of which are singletons, and around 6.7% rests with the top ten. Trimming removed 3 bases from V and 8 bases from J, with 13 bases in between. Germline CDR1 MNHNS, CDR2 SASEGT. The CDR3 extends over 13 amino acids. Time point of the sample: week 35, safety follow-up. With topical imiquimod, each dose of the vaccine consisted of 300 ug of mutant IDH1 20-mer peptide. Donors had new WHO grade 3 or 4 IDH1-mutant, ATRX-lost astrocytomas. The sequence came from a man between 40 and 49 years old with glioma. The material sequenced was PBMCs, taken from a glioma patient whose treatment included an IDH1 peptide vaccine. The chain is built from TRBV6-1 and TRBJ1-2; the D is unclear. This CDR3 is CASSDMGVWGYTF. The CDR3 coding sequence is TGTGCCAGCAGTGACATGGGTGTTTGGGGCTACACCTTC.